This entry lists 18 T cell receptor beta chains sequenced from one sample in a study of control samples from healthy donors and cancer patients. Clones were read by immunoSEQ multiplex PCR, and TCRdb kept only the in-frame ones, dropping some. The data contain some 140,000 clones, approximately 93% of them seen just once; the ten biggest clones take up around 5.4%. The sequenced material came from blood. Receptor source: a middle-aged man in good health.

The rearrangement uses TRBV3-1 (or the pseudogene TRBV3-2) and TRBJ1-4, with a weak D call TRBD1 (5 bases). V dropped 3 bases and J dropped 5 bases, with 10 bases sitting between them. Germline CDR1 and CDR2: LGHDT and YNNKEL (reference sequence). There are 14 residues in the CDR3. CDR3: CASSQGLTNEKLFF. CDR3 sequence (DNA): TGTGCCAGCAGCCAGGGACTTACGAATGAAAAACTGTTTTTT.

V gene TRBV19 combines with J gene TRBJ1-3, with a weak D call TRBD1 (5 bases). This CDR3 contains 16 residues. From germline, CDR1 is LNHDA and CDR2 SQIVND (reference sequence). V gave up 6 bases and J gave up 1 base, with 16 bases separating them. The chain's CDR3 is CASSPGTGRSGNTIYF. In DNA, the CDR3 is TGTGCCAGTAGCCCCGGGACGGGGAGGTCTGGAAACACCATATATTTT.

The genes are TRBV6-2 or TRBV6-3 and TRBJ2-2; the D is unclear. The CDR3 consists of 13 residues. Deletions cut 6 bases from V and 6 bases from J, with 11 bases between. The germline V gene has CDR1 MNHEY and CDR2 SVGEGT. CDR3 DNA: TGTGCCAGCAGCCTCTCCCGAGCCGGGGAGCTGTTTTTT. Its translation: CASSLSRAGELFF.

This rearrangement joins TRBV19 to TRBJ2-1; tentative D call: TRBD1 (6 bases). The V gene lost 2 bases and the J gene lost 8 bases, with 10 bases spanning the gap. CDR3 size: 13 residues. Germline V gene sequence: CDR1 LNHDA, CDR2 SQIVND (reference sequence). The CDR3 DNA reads TGTGCCAGTAGTATAAGAAAGGGGGATGAGCAGTTCTTC. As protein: CASSIRKGDEQFF.

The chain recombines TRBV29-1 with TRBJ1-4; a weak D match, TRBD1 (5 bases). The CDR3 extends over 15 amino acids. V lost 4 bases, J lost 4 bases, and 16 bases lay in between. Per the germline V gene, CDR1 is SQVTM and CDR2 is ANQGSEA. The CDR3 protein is CSVGASGGGNEKLFF. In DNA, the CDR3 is TGCAGCGTTGGGGCTTCTGGCGGGGGTAATGAAAAACTGTTTTTT.

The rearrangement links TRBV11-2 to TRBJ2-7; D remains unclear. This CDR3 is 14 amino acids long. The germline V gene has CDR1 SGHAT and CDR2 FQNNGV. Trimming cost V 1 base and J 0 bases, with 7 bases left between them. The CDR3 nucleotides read TGTGCCAGCAGCTTAGGGGCCCCCTCCTACGAGCAGTACTTC. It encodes CASSLGAPSYEQYF.

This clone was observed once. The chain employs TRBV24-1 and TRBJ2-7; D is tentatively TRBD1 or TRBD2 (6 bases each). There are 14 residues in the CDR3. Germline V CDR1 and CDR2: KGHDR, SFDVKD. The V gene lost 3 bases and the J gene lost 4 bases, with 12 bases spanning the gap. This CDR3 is CATSDRGRSYEQYF. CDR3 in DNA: TGTGCCACCAGTGATCGGGGGCGTAGTTACGAGCAGTACTTC.

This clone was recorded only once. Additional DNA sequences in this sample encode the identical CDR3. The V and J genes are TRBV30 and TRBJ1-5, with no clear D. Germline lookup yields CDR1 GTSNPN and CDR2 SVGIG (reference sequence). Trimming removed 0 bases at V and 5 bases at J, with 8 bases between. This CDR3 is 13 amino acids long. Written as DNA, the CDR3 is TGTGCCTGGAGTGTAGGAGGAGATCAGCCCCAGCATTTT. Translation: CAWSVGGDQPQHF.

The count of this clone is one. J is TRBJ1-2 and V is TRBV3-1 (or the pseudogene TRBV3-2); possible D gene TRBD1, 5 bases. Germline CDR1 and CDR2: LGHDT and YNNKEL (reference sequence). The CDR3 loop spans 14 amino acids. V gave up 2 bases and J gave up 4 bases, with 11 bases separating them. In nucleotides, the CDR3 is TGTGCCAGCAGCCAATCGGGACGGCTCTATGGCTACACCTTC. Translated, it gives CASSQSGRLYGYTF.

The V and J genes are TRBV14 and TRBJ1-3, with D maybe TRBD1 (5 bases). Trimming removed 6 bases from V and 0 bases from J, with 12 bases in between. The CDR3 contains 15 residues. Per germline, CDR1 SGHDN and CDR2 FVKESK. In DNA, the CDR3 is TGTGCCAGCAGGCGTAGAGGGACCTCTGGAAACACCATATATTTT. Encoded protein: CASRRRGTSGNTIYF.

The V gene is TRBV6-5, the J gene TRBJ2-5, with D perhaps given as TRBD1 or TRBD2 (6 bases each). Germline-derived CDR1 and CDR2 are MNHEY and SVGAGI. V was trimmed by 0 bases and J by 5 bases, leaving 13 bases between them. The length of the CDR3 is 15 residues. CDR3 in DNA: TGTGCCAGCAGTTACTCGAGGGGGGTTTGGGAGACCCAGTACTTC. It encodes CASSYSRGVWETQYF.

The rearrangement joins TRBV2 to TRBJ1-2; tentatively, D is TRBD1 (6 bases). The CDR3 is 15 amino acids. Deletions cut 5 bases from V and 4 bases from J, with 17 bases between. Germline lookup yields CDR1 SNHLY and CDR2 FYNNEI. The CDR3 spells CASSPDRLTGYGYTF. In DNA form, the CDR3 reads TGTGCCAGCAGTCCTGACAGGCTAACTGGCTATGGCTACACCTTC.

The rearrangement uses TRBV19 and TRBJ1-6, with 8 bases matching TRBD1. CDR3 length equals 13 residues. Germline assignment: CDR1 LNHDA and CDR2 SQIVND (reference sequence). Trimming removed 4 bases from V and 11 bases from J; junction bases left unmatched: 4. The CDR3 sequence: CASSTGQGTPLHF. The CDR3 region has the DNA TGTGCCAGTAGTACCGGACAGGGTACACCCCTCCACTTT.

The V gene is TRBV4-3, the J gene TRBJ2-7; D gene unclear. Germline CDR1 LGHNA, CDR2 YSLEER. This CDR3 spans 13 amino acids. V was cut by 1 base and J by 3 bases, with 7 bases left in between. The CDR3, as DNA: TGCGCCAGCAGCCAAGGAACCGGCTACGAGCAGTACTTC. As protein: CASSQGTGYEQYF.

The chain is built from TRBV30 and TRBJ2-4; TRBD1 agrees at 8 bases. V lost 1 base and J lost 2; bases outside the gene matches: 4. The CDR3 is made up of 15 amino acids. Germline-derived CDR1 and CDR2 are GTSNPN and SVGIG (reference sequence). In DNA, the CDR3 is TGTGCCTGGAGTGGACTCAGGGGGCCCAAAAACATTCAGTACTTC. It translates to CAWSGLRGPKNIQYF.

CDR3 nucleotide sequence: TGTGCCAGCAGCGTCACAGGGGGGGCTTACGAGCAGTACTTC. The encoded protein is CASSVTGGAYEQYF. The V and J genes are TRBV9 and TRBJ2-7; TRBD1 might be the D (8 bases). The CDR3 extends over 14 amino acids. V shed 2 bases and J shed 4 bases, with 13 bases lying between them. Germline loops: CDR1 SGDLS, CDR2 YYNGEE. The whole variable domain, filled in from reference TRBV9 and TRBJ2-7, reads DSGVTQTPKHLITATGQRVTLRCSPRSGDLSVYWYQQSLDQGLQFLIQYYNGEERAKGNILERFSAQQFPDLHSELNLSSLELGDSALYFCASSVTGGAYEQYFGPGTRLTVT.

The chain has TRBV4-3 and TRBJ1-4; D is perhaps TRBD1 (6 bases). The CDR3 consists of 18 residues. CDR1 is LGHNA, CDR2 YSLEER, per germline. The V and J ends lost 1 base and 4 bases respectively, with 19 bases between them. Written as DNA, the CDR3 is TGCGCCAGCAGCCAAGCAATACCACGGGGCAGGGGTAATGAAAAACTGTTTTTT. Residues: CASSQAIPRGRGNEKLFF.

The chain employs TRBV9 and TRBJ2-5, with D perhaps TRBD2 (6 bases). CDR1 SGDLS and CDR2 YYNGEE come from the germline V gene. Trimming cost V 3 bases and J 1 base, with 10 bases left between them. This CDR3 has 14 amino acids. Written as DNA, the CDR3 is TGTGCCAGCAGCGCCACAGCGGGCCAAGAGACCCAGTACTTC. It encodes CASSATAGQETQYF.